This T cell receptor beta chain was documented in a study of somatic mutations in cytotoxic T cells in rheumatoid arthritis. As for the study in general: There were some V beta antibody-stained T-cell populations flow-sorted at nearly 100% purity, and these included V beta1+ cells sequenced for TCRB. Findings and limits, study-wide: Among patients with rheumatoid arthritis, but not healthy controls, CD8+ clonality increased with age.

V was pared by 6 bases and J by 4 bases, with 18 bases between. CDR1 SGHTA and CDR2 FQGTGA come from the germline V gene. The CDR3 length is 15 residues. Repertoires were generated with immunoSEQ multiplex PCR, while TCRdb's copy carries only in-frame clones and drops some. Of 25,000 to 35,000 clones in the sample, around 84% are singletons; the top ten hold around 9%. Concerning this clone: Antigen unknown.

Sample: CD8+ T cells sorted from blood. The V and J genes are TRBV7-3 and TRBJ1-2, with D hard to call. The receptor comes from an adult with rheumatoid arthritis. The chain's CDR3 is CASRKEGTGFYGYTF. Here the CDR3 DNA reads TGTGCCAGCAGGAAGGAGGGCACGGGTTTCTATGGCTACACCTTC.